This T cell receptor beta chain is drawn from a study of T cells after yellow fever vaccination. The CDR3 spans 12 residues. Per germline, CDR1 MGHRA and CDR2 YSYEKL. Between the trimmed V and J ends, which lost 4 bases and 8 bases, there was a span of 9 bases. This clonotype was picked up many times. No antigen is known for it. Making TCR cDNA involved 5'RACE template switching, which added UMIs and a universal primer site. TCRdb reanalysed the 5' RACE reads using MiXCR and keeps one entry per CDR3 protein. The sample lists about 320,000 distinct CDR3 sequences; around 4.5% were seen once. Points from the study as a whole: Most clones from primary vaccination were detected again post-booster (about 95% CD4, about 88% CD8).

The receptor was derived from a man aged 18 to 29 who received the YFV17D yellow fever vaccine. The chain employs TRBV4-1 and TRBJ1-5; a possible D gene is TRBD1 (6 bases). The source material was PBMCs, sampled 15 days after the yellow fever booster vaccination. The CDR3 loop is CASSPGAEPQHF. CDR3 sequence (DNA): TGCGCCAGCAGCCCGGGGGCGGAGCCCCAGCATTTT.